Below, 21 T cell receptor beta chains from the same sample are listed, as sequenced in a study of shared clonotypes between healthy human individuals. Clones were read by immunoSEQ multiplex PCR, and TCRdb kept only the in-frame ones, dropping some. The profile shows about 580,000 clones, 95% to 98% of them singletons. As defined, naive CD8 cells were CD45RO-negative and positively selected for CCR7, with terminally differentiated effector memory CD45RA+ cells excluded. The sample was naive CD8+ T cells sorted from blood. These TCRs come from a man aged 25 to 40 in good health.

The V gene is TRBV12-2, the J gene TRBJ2-1; the table's D call TRBD2 went unverified against the DNA. TRBV12-2 represents a pseudogene. The CDR3 consists of 19 residues. CDR3 loop: CASRLVSESGLISYNEQFF. As DNA, the CDR3 is TGTGCAAGTCGCTTAGTGAGTGAGTCGGGATTGATCTCCTACAATGAGCAGTTCTTC.

The rearrangement joins TRBV27 to TRBJ2-1; maybe TRBD2 (6 bases). The CDR3 covers 15 residues. CDR1 and CDR2 (germline): MNHEY, SMNVEV (reference sequence). Trimming shortened V by 2 bases and J by 6 bases, and 14 bases separated the two germline ends. The CDR3 sequence: CASSLVSRGFNEQFF. CDR3 sequence (DNA): TGTGCCAGCAGTTTAGTGTCGCGGGGATTCAATGAGCAGTTCTTC.

Here the CDR3 reads CVCKGQANTGELFF. DNA for the CDR3: TGTGTCTGCAAGGGACAGGCGAACACCGGGGAGCTGTTTTTT. The V and J genes are TRBV7-8 and TRBJ2-2, with 8 positions matching TRBD1. The length of the CDR3 is 14 residues. Germline V gives CDR1 SGHVS, CDR2 FQNEAQ.

V usage is TRBV27 and J usage is TRBJ2-1; 8 bases line up with TRBD2. J was trimmed by 3 bases and V by 2 bases; bases with no gene match: 15. Germline V gives CDR1 MNHEY, CDR2 SMNVEV (reference sequence). This CDR3 has 19 residues. The CDR3 sequence: CASSLRAWPSGLDYNEQFF. For the CDR3, the DNA is TGTGCCAGCAGTTTAAGGGCTTGGCCTAGCGGGTTGGACTACAATGAGCAGTTCTTC.

The chain couples TRBV6-4 to TRBJ2-7; D may be TRBD1 (6 bases). Trimming took off 11 bases at V and 0 bases at J, with 20 bases between the two ends. The CDR3 is made up of 15 amino acids. Germline CDR1 is MRHNA and CDR2 is SNTAGT. The CDR3 DNA is TGTGCCGGGACAATTCAGGGGTATGTCTCCTACGAGCAGTACTTC. This codes for CAGTIQGYVSYEQYF.

This rearrangement joins TRBV9 to TRBJ2-7, with D possibly matching TRBD2 (5 bases). Germline V gene lookup returns CDR1 SGDLS and CDR2 YYNGEE. V lost 5 bases and J 5 bases, leaving 20 bases between the germline ends. The length of the CDR3 is 15 residues. CDR3 DNA: TGTGCCAGCAGTCAGGATAACCGAGGGAGCCACGAGCAGTACTTC. Its translation: CASSQDNRGSHEQYF.

The rearrangement links TRBV27 to TRBJ2-3; TRBD2 matches 16 bases. The V gene's germline CDR1 is MNHEY and CDR2 SMNVEV (reference sequence). This CDR3 has 17 amino acids. V gave up 4 bases and J gave up 5 bases; unmatched junction bases: 6. Here the CDR3 DNA reads TGTGCCAGCAGTTCGGGACTAGCGGGAGGGCCGGGAGATACGCAGTATTTT. This codes for CASSSGLAGGPGDTQYF.

The CDR3 DNA is TGTGCCAGCAGTGCCGGGACTAGCGGGAGGGCCATCGATACGCAGTATTTT. This codes for CASSAGTSGRAIDTQYF. The rearrangement links TRBV27 to TRBJ2-3, with 16 bases aligning to TRBD2. This CDR3 is 17 amino acids long. Germline-derived CDR1 and CDR2 are MNHEY and SMNVEV (reference sequence). Unmatched junction bases numbered 8, after V lost 5 bases and J lost 6 bases.

The V and J genes are TRBV14 and TRBJ2-7; TRBD2 agrees at 9 bases. Germline V gene data show CDR1 as SGHDN and CDR2 as FVKESK. V dropped 4 bases and J dropped 5; count of bases not matched to a gene: 6. The CDR3 is made up of 14 amino acids. DNA of the CDR3: TGTGCCAGCAGCCCATACACTAGCGGGCACGAGCAGTACTTC. Its translation is CASSPYTSGHEQYF. The full variable domain, rest sourced from reference TRBV14 and TRBJ2-7, is EAGVTQFPSHSVIEKGQTVTLRCDPISGHDNLYWYRRVMGKEIKFLLHFVKESKQDESGMPNNRFLAERTGGTYSTLKVQPAELEDSGVYFCASSPYTSGHEQYFGPGTRLTVT.

The chain recombines TRBV9 with TRBJ2-3; 7 nucleotides match TRBD2. The CDR3 has 14 amino acids. Germline V gene sequence: CDR1 SGDLS, CDR2 YYNGEE. Germline trimming cut 4 bases from V and 0 bases from J; bases unmatched to any gene: 2. CDR3 in DNA: TGTGCCAGCAGCCTTAGCGGGAGCACAGATACGCAGTATTTT. Amino acids: CASSLSGSTDTQYF.

This rearrangement joins TRBV5-6 to TRBJ1-4, with D possibly matching TRBD1 (6 bases). Germline V gene sequence: CDR1 SGHDT, CDR2 YYEEEE. The CDR3 extends over 16 amino acids. V lost 3 bases and J lost 4, with 16 bases in between. This CDR3 is CASSSVQGAFNEKLFF. The DNA of the CDR3 is TGTGCCAGCAGCTCCGTACAGGGAGCCTTTAATGAAAAACTGTTTTTT.

V is TRBV6-5 and J is TRBJ1-1; 7 bases match TRBD1. The CDR3 runs to 14 residues. Germline V gene data show CDR1 as MNHEY and CDR2 as SVGAGI. V was pared by 0 bases and J by 5 bases, with 3 bases of the junction left unmatched. CDR3 loop: CASSYSSGGTEAFF. CDR3 bases: TGTGCCAGCAGTTACTCATCAGGGGGAACTGAAGCTTTCTTT.

The gene calls are TRBV5-4 and TRBJ2-7, with D possibly matching TRBD2 (6 bases). The CDR3 length is 13 residues. Per the germline V gene, CDR1 is SGHNT and CDR2 is YYREEE (reference sequence). Deletions cut 4 bases from V and 6 bases from J, with 14 bases between. The CDR3 protein is CASSPSAGSEQYF. The CDR3 DNA follows: TGTGCCAGCAGCCCCTCGGCGGGAAGCGAGCAGTACTTC.

This clone was seen once. This sequence joins TRBV16 and TRBJ1-4; a possible D gene is TRBD1 (5 bases). The V end lost 2 bases, the J end lost 6 bases, and 10 bases lay between the germline ends. Germline lookup yields CDR1 KGHSY and CDR2 FQNENV. The CDR3 consists of 14 residues. CDR3 in DNA: TGTGCCAGCAGCCAAGGGGGACCTGATGAAAAACTGTTTTTT. This gives the protein CASSQGGPDEKLFF. Drawing the rest from reference TRBV16 and TRBJ1-4, the complete variable domain is GEEVAQTPKHLVRGEGQKAKLYCAPIKGHSYVFWYQQVLKNEFKFLISFQNENVFDETGMPKERFSAKCLPNSPCSLEIQATKLEDSAVYFCASSQGGPDEKLFFGSGTQLSVL.

The chain is built from TRBV10-1 and TRBJ2-3, with 9 bases lining up with TRBD2. The V and J ends lost 3 bases and 2 bases, in that order; junction bases with no gene match: 3. The CDR3 sequence is 15 residues long. The germline V gene has CDR1 WNHNN and CDR2 SYGVQD (reference sequence). This CDR3 is CASSDLAGVTDTQYF. DNA of the CDR3: TGCGCCAGCAGTGATTTAGCGGGAGTCACAGATACGCAGTATTTT.

CDR3 protein: CAISDPTDYEQYF. CDR3 coding DNA: TGTGCCATCAGTGACCCGACAGACTACGAGCAGTACTTC. This chain uses TRBV10-3 with TRBJ2-7, with D maybe TRBD1 (5 bases). Trimming stripped 3 bases from V and 3 bases from J, with 9 bases between. This CDR3 spans 13 amino acids. Germline CDR1 is ENHRY and CDR2 is SYGVKD.

The chain has TRBV5-1 and TRBJ2-7; 11 nucleotides agree with TRBD1. Losses at the gene ends were 4 bases for V and 3 bases for J; bases not matched to a gene: 3. Per germline, CDR1 SGHRS and CDR2 YFSETQ. This CDR3 comprises 14 residues. CDR3 sequence: CASSPDRGLYEQYF. The DNA of the CDR3 is TGCGCCAGCAGCCCGGACAGGGGGCTCTACGAGCAGTACTTC. Looking up the rest from reference TRBV5-1 and TRBJ2-7 gives the full variable domain: KAGVTQTPRYLIKTRGQQVTLSCSPISGHRSVSWYQQTPGQGLQFLFEYFSETQRNKGNFPGRFSGRQFSNSRSEMNVSTLELGDSALYLCASSPDRGLYEQYFGPGTRLTVT.

The chain combines TRBV6-5 with TRBJ1-5; D gene uncertain. This CDR3 has 14 residues. Germline assignment: CDR1 MNHEY and CDR2 SVGAGI. Trimming pared 4 bases from V and 5 bases from J, leaving 12 bases between. The CDR3 sequence: CASSSLDGDQPQHF. In nucleotides, the CDR3 is TGTGCCAGCAGTTCCCTTGACGGGGATCAGCCCCAGCATTTT.

This clone was recorded once. This chain links TRBV6-5 with TRBJ2-7; 7 bases agree with TRBD1. CDR3 length: 15 amino acids. V lost 7 bases to trimming and J lost 2 bases; unmatched junction nucleotides: 11. Germline values: CDR1 MNHEY, CDR2 SVGAGI. The chain's CDR3 is CASTQGGTGAYEQYF. CDR3 DNA: TGTGCCAGCACCCAAGGCGGTACAGGGGCCTACGAGCAGTACTTC.

The chain couples TRBV28 to TRBJ1-2; D might be TRBD1 (5 bases). Trimming took 5 bases from V and 4 from J, leaving 11 bases between them. Per the germline V gene, CDR1 is MDHEN and CDR2 is SYDVKM. The CDR3 covers 13 residues. This CDR3 is CASSHDSGYGYTF. CDR3 nucleotide sequence: TGTGCCAGCAGTCACGACAGTGGCTATGGCTACACCTTC.

The chain uses TRBV9 and TRBJ2-7; D uncertain. The CDR3 spans 12 residues. V lost 0 bases and J 6 bases, leaving 7 bases between the germline ends. In germline, CDR1 is SGDLS, CDR2 YYNGEE. The CDR3 spells CASSVDGREQYF. The CDR3 bases are TGTGCCAGCAGCGTAGACGGACGCGAGCAGTACTTC.